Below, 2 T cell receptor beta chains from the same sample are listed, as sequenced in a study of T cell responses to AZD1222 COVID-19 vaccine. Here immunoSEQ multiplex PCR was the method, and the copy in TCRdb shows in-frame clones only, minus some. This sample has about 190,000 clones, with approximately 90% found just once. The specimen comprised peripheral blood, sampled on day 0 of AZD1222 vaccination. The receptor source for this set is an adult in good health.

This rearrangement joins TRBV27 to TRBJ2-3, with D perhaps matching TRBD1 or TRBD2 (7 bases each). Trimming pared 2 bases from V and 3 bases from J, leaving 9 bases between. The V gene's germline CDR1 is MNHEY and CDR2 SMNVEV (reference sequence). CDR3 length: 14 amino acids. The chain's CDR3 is CASSLQGGTDTQYF. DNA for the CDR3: TGTGCCAGCAGTTTACAGGGGGGGACAGATACGCAGTATTTT.

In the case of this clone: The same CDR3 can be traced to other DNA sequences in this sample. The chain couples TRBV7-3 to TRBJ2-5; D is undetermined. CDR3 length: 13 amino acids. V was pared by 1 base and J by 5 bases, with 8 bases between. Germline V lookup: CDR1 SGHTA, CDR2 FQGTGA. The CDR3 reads CASSLSLGETQYF. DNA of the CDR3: TGTGCCAGCAGCTTAAGTCTGGGCGAGACCCAGTACTTC.